This entry lists 5 T cell receptor beta chains sequenced from one sample in a study of cytomegalovirus exposure and HLA in healthy donors. The study ran its PCR with 60 Vbeta and 13 Jbeta primers. Produced via immunoSEQ multiplex PCR; TCRdb's table is partial and in-frame only. Seen here are 99,000 or so clones, more than 9.5% observed once, and the top ten hold approximately 15%. What was sequenced was PBMCs. The receptors shown here come from a man aged 35-49 years in good health and CMV-seropositive.

The J gene is TRBJ2-1, the V gene TRBV10-1; 9 bases are shared with TRBD2. CDR3 length: 15 amino acids. Germline assignment: CDR1 WNHNN and CDR2 SYGVQD (reference sequence). Written as DNA, the CDR3 is TGCGTCTACCCTGGCGGGAGGGTGTGGAGCGATGAGCAGTTCTTC. Translated, it gives CVYPGGRVWSDEQFF.

This clone has a handful of counts. The V call is TRBV14, the J call TRBJ1-2; a possible D gene is TRBD1 (5 bases). This CDR3 contains 19 residues. Germline CDR1 SGHDN, CDR2 FVKESK. V was pared by 1 base and J by 0 bases, with 21 bases between. The CDR3 region is CASSQVEWSRGETNYGYTF. CDR3 nucleotides: TGTGCCAGCAGCCAAGTCGAGTGGTCGCGGGGGGAGACTAACTATGGCTACACCTTC.

This chain uses TRBV11-2 with TRBJ2-5, with a tentative D call TRBD2 (6 bases). Trimming cost V 0 bases and J 5 bases, with 13 bases left between them. The CDR3 covers 15 residues. Per the germline V gene, CDR1 is SGHAT and CDR2 is FQNNGV. CDR3 sequence: CASSLDRLVLETQYF. The CDR3 DNA reads TGTGCCAGCAGCTTAGATCGACTAGTTTTGGAGACCCAGTACTTC.

This clone was found a few times. The rearrangement joins TRBV5-1 to TRBJ1-1, with TRBD1 identical over 7 bases. V lost 2 bases to trimming and J lost 6 bases; unmatched junction nucleotides: 7. The CDR3 contains 14 residues. Germline-derived CDR1 and CDR2 are SGHRS and YFSETQ. This chain's CDR3 is CASSFQGEGSEAFF. The CDR3 DNA follows: TGCGCCAGCAGCTTCCAGGGGGAAGGGTCTGAAGCTTTCTTT.

This sequence joins TRBV9 and TRBJ2-5, with D maybe TRBD2 (6 bases). V dropped 3 bases and J dropped 5 bases, with 14 bases sitting between them. Germline CDR1 is SGDLS and CDR2 is YYNGEE. There are 14 residues in the CDR3. The CDR3 DNA follows: TGTGCCAGCAGCGCCGACGGGAGAAGGGAGACCCAGTACTTC. Protein: CASSADGRRETQYF. Drawing the rest from reference TRBV9 and TRBJ2-5, the complete variable domain is DSGVTQTPKHLITATGQRVTLRCSPRSGDLSVYWYQQSLDQGLQFLIQYYNGEERAKGNILERFSAQQFPDLHSELNLSSLELGDSALYFCASSADGRRETQYFGPGTRLLVL.